This T cell receptor (beta chain) was identified during a study of human T cells and chemical hapten exposure. Study overall: There were per-sample TCR yield variations, arising mainly from small pooled library volume differences.

Noted time point: patch test 1, 2 weeks after DPC sensitization. Regarding treatment: therapeutic diphenylcyclopropenone sensitization with weekly scalp DPC. Study-wide results and caveats: PT1 expanded TCR counts and patch test score were linked, and their correlation was positive.

About this clonotype itself: Its antigen is as yet unknown.

During construction of the library, unique molecular identifiers were attached to individual cDNA molecules for quantitative, reproducible TCR counting. TCRdb redid the calling of the RACE reads with MiXCR, one entry per CDR3 protein. The table shows 90,000 to 120,000 distinct CDR3 sequences, with 9.5% to 12% occurring only once. The sequence was obtained from a woman in her 40s with alopecia areata. Some clones in this sample may be carry-over from other donors' samples. The sequencing here drew on whole blood, taken in connection with sensitization to the hapten diphenylcyclopropenone (DPC).

CDR3 sequence reads: CASSNPGSGYTF. CDR3 bases: TGTGCCAGCAGCAACCCAGGCTCTGGCTACACCTTC. V is TRBV7-3 and J is TRBJ1-2; the D is unclear. The CDR3 extends over 12 amino acids. Germline assignment: CDR1 SGHTA and CDR2 FQGTGA. The V end lost 5 bases, the J end lost 7 bases, and 11 bases lay between the germline ends.